One and the same sample provided the 12 T cell receptor beta chains below, sequenced in a study of blood T cell repertoires in COVID-19. Clones were sequenced by immunoSEQ multiplex PCR, and TCRdb holds only the in-frame ones, with some missing. The sample lists 90,000 to 100,000 clones; 65% to 90% were seen once. Sequences were obtained from peripheral blood. The receptors stem from a man older than 75 with acute or convalescent COVID-19.

This clone was recorded once. V is TRBV3-1 (or the pseudogene TRBV3-2) and J is TRBJ1-2, with 7 bases fitting TRBD1. This CDR3 has 13 residues. The germline V gene has CDR1 LGHDT and CDR2 YNNKEL (reference sequence). J lost 8 bases, V lost 2 bases, and 5 bases had no gene match. The CDR3 DNA sequence: TGTGCCAGCAGCCAACCGGGACAGTCCGGCTACACCTTC. It yields the protein CASSQPGQSGYTF.

The chain uses TRBV28 and TRBJ1-2, with D perhaps TRBD1 (5 bases). Trimming pared 3 bases from V and 8 bases from J, leaving 25 bases between. The length of the CDR3 is 17 residues. Germline loops: CDR1 MDHEN, CDR2 SYDVKM. The CDR3 DNA reads TGTGCCAGCAGTTTGGAAGCAGGGCAAACCCAAGTTAGGGGCTACACCTTC. Residues: CASSLEAGQTQVRGYTF.

The rearrangement links TRBV27 to TRBJ1-1; no reliable D call. The CDR3 loop spans 13 amino acids. Trimming shortened V by 4 bases and J by 8 bases, and 14 bases separated the two germline ends. The V gene's germline CDR1 is MNHEY and CDR2 SMNVEV (reference sequence). The CDR3 spells CASSSIIQKEAFF. As DNA, the CDR3 is TGTGCCAGCAGTTCCATAATACAGAAAGAAGCTTTCTTT.

The chain joins TRBV7-2 to TRBJ1-3; D is possibly TRBD1 (6 bases). This CDR3 region has 16 residues. V was trimmed by 1 base and J by 2 bases, leaving 12 bases between them. Germline CDR1 SGHTA, CDR2 FQGNSA. The CDR3 DNA follows: TGTGCCAGCAGCTTAGGAGCCAGGGGTGCTGGAAACACCATATATTTT. This encodes CASSLGARGAGNTIYF.

V usage is TRBV7-9 and J usage is TRBJ2-7, with 10 bases fitting TRBD2. CDR1 and CDR2 (germline): SEHNR, FQNEAQ (reference sequence). V was pared by 4 bases and J by 2 bases, with 5 bases of the junction left unmatched. This CDR3 is built from 15 residues. The CDR3, as DNA: TGTGCCAGCAGCTCCTGGACTAGCGGAACCTACGAGCAGTACTTC. Translating gives CASSSWTSGTYEQYF.

The V gene is TRBV10-3, the J gene TRBJ1-2; D is possibly TRBD1 (5 bases). Trimming removed 0 bases from V and 4 bases from J, with 12 bases in between. The CDR3 is made up of 15 amino acids. CDR1 is ENHRY and CDR2 is SYGVKD in the germline V gene. The CDR3 DNA is TGTGCCATCAGTGAGTCTCGGGGGGAGATCTATGGCTACACCTTC. It specifies CAISESRGEIYGYTF.

This chain uses TRBV9 with TRBJ1-5; D ambiguous. V was clipped by 0 bases and J by 0 bases, with 4 bases between them. Germline V lookup: CDR1 SGDLS, CDR2 YYNGEE. The CDR3 runs to 14 residues. Here the CDR3 DNA reads TGTGCCAGCAGCGTAGACAGTAGCAATCAGCCCCAGCATTTT. Residues: CASSVDSSNQPQHF.

The J gene is TRBJ1-4, the V gene TRBV15; D may be TRBD1 (6 bases). The ends were cut back, 2 bases at V and 5 bases at J, with 18 bases in the middle. Per germline, CDR1 LNHNV and CDR2 YYDKDF (reference sequence). The CDR3 runs 17 residues. The CDR3 is CATSRTRVGGRNEKLFF. The CDR3 coding sequence is TGTGCCACCAGCAGAACCCGGGTCGGGGGGCGAAATGAAAAACTGTTTTTT.

This chain joins TRBV5-1 and TRBJ1-1; no clear D gene. V gave up 0 bases and J gave up 1 base, with 13 bases separating them. The CDR3 loop spans 16 amino acids. Germline V gene lookup returns CDR1 SGHRS and CDR2 YFSETQ. The CDR3, as DNA: TGCGCCAGCAGCTTGGACCCGGCAGGCCGGAACACTGAAGCTTTCTTT. Translating it yields CASSLDPAGRNTEAFF.

The chain uses TRBV5-1 and TRBJ2-2, with D possibly TRBD2 on 6 matching bases. The length of the CDR3 is 16 residues. Trimming cost V 4 bases and J 3 bases, with 16 bases left between them. Germline loops: CDR1 SGHRS, CDR2 YFSETQ. CDR3 bases: TGCGCCAGCAGCCCCTCCTTAGCGGAAGACACCGGGGAGCTGTTTTTT. It codes for CASSPSLAEDTGELFF.

J is TRBJ2-5 and V is TRBV2; 8 bases fit TRBD2. This CDR3 has 15 amino acids. J gave up 1 base and V 5 bases, and 6 bases lay outside the gene matches. The germline V gene encodes CDR1 SNHLY and CDR2 FYNNEI. DNA of the CDR3: TGTGCCAGCAGTTATTCGGGACTAGTCCAAGAGACCCAGTACTTC. As protein: CASSYSGLVQETQYF. The variable domain in full, completed from reference TRBV2 and TRBJ2-5, reads EPEVTQTPSHQVTQMGQEVILRCVPISNHLYFYWYRQILGQKVEFLVSFYNNEISEKSEIFDDQFSVERPDGSNFTLKIRSTKLEDSAMYFCASSYSGLVQETQYFGPGTRLLVL.

The V and J genes are TRBV6-1 and TRBJ1-3; a possible D gene is TRBD1 (5 bases). The V gene lost 5 bases and the J gene lost 4 bases, with 15 bases spanning the gap. Germline V gives CDR1 MNHNS, CDR2 SASEGT. The CDR3 contains 15 residues. CDR3 protein: CASSPRQGTGNTIYF. CDR3 nucleotides: TGTGCCAGCAGTCCCCGTCAGGGTACCGGAAACACCATATATTTT.